The 13 T cell receptor beta chains below were found in one sample sequenced in a study of cytomegalovirus exposure and HLA in healthy donors. The PCR had 60 Vbeta and 13 Jbeta primers. Assay: immunoSEQ multiplex PCR; the TCRdb copy retains only in-frame clones and omits some. The sample has some 180,000 clones; under 85% are singletons. Sequencing was performed on PBMCs. The receptors come from a male donor in good health and CMV-seronegative.

The J gene is TRBJ1-3, the V gene TRBV28, with 7 bases that match TRBD1. The CDR3 has 16 amino acids. V shed 8 bases, J shed 5 bases, and the junction held 15 bases outside the gene matches. In germline, CDR1 is MDHEN, CDR2 SYDVKM. The CDR3 is CASSDHRGGGRNTIYF. The DNA of the CDR3 is TGTGCCAGCTCCGACCACAGGGGCGGAGGGCGAAACACCATATATTTT.

The chain combines TRBV11-2 with TRBJ2-3; the match to TRBD2 covers 10 bases. The CDR3 sequence is 13 residues long. The V and J ends lost 5 bases and 4 bases, in that order; junction bases with no gene match: 0. CDR1 and CDR2 from the germline V gene are SGHAT and FQNNGV. The CDR3 region has the DNA TGTGCCAGCAGCCTAGCGGGGGCAGATACGCAGTATTTT. This gives the protein CASSLAGADTQYF.

V and J are TRBV25-1 and TRBJ1-2; 8 positions match TRBD1. V lost 5 bases and J lost 7; bases outside the gene matches: 3. The CDR3 covers 12 residues. Per the germline V gene, CDR1 is MGHDK and CDR2 is SYGVNS. CDR3 sequence (DNA): TGTGCCAGCAGTCAGGGGGCGCTTGGCTACACCTTC. Translation: CASSQGALGYTF.

This clone came up a few times. The rearrangement links TRBV10-3 to TRBJ1-3, with D unresolved. Germline V gene data show CDR1 as ENHRY and CDR2 as SYGVKD. CDR3 length: 13 residues. The V end lost 5 bases, the J end lost 5 bases, and 10 bases lay between the germline ends. The CDR3 DNA follows: TGTGCCATCAGTCAGGCTTCAAGAAACACCATATATTTT. Translated: CAISQASRNTIYF.

In its sample, this clone was seen once. V and J are TRBV7-3 and TRBJ2-3, with 9 nucleotides matching TRBD1. Germline V CDR1 and CDR2: SGHTA, FQGTGA. Trimming cost V 1 base and J 2 bases; bases outside gene matches: 1. The CDR3 length is 15 residues. CDR3 amino acids: CASSLIQGATDTQYF. The CDR3 coding sequence is TGTGCCAGCAGCTTAATACAGGGGGCCACAGATACGCAGTATTTT. The variable domain in full, completed from reference TRBV7-3 and TRBJ2-3, reads GAGVSQTPSNKVTEKGKYVELRCDPISGHTALYWYRQSLGQGPEFLIYFQGTGAADDSGLPNDRFFAVRPEGSVSTLKIQRTERGDSAVYLCASSLIQGATDTQYFGPGTRLTVL.

The gene calls are TRBV20-1 and TRBJ1-1; D possibly corresponds to TRBD1 (5 bases). The germline CDR1 and CDR2 sequences are DFQATT and SNEGSKA (reference sequence). The CDR3 is made up of 11 amino acids. Trimming left V 5 bases short and J 11 bases short, with 15 bases between. CDR3 sequence: CSAYSGAAAFF. The CDR3 nucleotides are TGCAGTGCTTACTCTGGGGCTGCGGCTTTCTTT.

The V call is TRBV30, the J call TRBJ1-1, with D unresolved. Germline V gene data show CDR1 as GTSNPN and CDR2 as SVGIG (reference sequence). The CDR3 is 12 amino acids. V shed 5 bases and J shed 5 bases, with 12 bases lying between them. In DNA form, the CDR3 reads TGTGCCTGGGTAGAGGGAGGAACTGAAGCTTTCTTT. Translated: CAWVEGGTEAFF. The full variable domain, its missing parts supplied by reference TRBV30 and TRBJ1-1, is SQTIHQWPATLVQPVGSPLSLECTVEGTSNPNLYWYRQAAGRGLQLLFYSVGIGQISSEVPQNLSASRPQDRQFILSSKKLLLSDSGFYLCAWVEGGTEAFFGQGTRLTVV.

This clone came up once. DNA for the CDR3: TGTGCCATCAGTGAAGCGTCCGGGACAGGGGATCAGCCCCAGCATTTT. It yields the protein CAISEASGTGDQPQHF. The chain uses TRBV10-3 and TRBJ1-5; TRBD1 agrees at 10 bases. V lost 3 bases, J lost 5 bases, and 7 bases stayed unmatched. Germline V gene sequence: CDR1 ENHRY, CDR2 SYGVKD. The CDR3 covers 16 residues.

This chain uses TRBV7-3 with TRBJ2-7, with 10 positions matching TRBD2. The V gene end was trimmed by 5 bases and the J gene end by 0 bases; junction bases not matched to a gene: 4. The CDR3 runs 15 residues. Germline assignment: CDR1 SGHTA and CDR2 FQGTGA. The CDR3 coding sequence is TGTGCCAGCAGCCTTAGCGGGGGGAGCTCCTACGAGCAGTACTTC. It yields the protein CASSLSGGSSYEQYF.

The V call is TRBV19, the J call TRBJ2-3, with 9 bases identical to TRBD1. CDR3 size: 12 residues. The V gene end was trimmed by 6 bases and the J gene end by 5 bases; junction bases not matched to a gene: 0. Looked up from germline, CDR1 is LNHDA and CDR2 is SQIVND (reference sequence). The CDR3 loop reads CASRDRGDTQYF. Written as DNA, the CDR3 is TGTGCCAGTAGGGACAGGGGAGATACGCAGTATTTT.

The chain couples TRBV7-3 to TRBJ1-1; D gene ambiguous. The CDR3 loop spans 14 amino acids. Germline CDR1 reads SGHTA; CDR2 reads FQGTGA. V lost 5 bases and J lost 7, with 17 bases in between. The chain's CDR3 is CASSPRGYVGEAFF. The CDR3 DNA sequence: TGTGCCAGCAGCCCACGGGGATACGTCGGTGAAGCTTTCTTT.

The rearrangement uses TRBV30 and TRBJ1-1; D may be TRBD1 (6 bases). This CDR3 has 16 residues. Germline lookup yields CDR1 GTSNPN and CDR2 SVGIG (reference sequence). The V end was cut by 3 bases, the J end by 0 bases, with 17 bases between. In DNA, the CDR3 is TGTGCCTGGAGGGCTCAGGGGAGCCTAATGAACACTGAAGCTTTCTTT. Translating it yields CAWRAQGSLMNTEAFF.

In this sample, this clone turned up once. The chain combines TRBV4-3 with TRBJ1-4; D remains unclear. Germline V gene sequence: CDR1 LGHNA, CDR2 YSLEER. CDR3 length equals 17 residues. Trimming removed 0 bases from V and 0 bases from J, with 11 bases in between. The DNA for the CDR3 is TGCGCCAGCAGCCAAGACGGGTTGACTGCAACTAATGAAAAACTGTTTTTT. Translation gives CASSQDGLTATNEKLFF.